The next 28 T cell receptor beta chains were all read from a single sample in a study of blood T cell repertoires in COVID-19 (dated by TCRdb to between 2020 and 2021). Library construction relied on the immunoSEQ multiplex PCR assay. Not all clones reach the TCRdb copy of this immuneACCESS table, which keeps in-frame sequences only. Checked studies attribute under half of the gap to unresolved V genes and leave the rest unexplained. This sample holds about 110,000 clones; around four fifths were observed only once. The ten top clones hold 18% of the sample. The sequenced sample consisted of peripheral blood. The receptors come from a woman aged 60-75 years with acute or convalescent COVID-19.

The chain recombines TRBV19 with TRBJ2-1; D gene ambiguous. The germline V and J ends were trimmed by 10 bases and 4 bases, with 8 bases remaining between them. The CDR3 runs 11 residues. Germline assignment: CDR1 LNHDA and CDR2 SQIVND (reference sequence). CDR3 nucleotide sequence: TGTGCCACGCTGGAGTACAATGAGCAGTTCTTC. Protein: CATLEYNEQFF.

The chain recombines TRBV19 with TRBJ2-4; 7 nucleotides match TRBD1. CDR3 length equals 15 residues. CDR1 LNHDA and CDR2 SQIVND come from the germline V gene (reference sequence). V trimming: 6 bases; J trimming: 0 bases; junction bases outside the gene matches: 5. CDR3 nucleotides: TGTGCCAGTAGGGACAGGAGCCTAGCCAAAAACATTCAGTACTTC. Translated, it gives CASRDRSLAKNIQYF.

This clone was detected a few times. CDR3 in DNA: TGTGCCAGCAAAGGAGCGAACACTGAAGCTTTCTTT. Residues: CASKGANTEAFF. V is TRBV28 and J is TRBJ1-1, with D uncertain. Trimming left V 7 bases short and J 1 base short, with 7 bases between. The V gene's germline CDR1 is MDHEN and CDR2 SYDVKM. The CDR3 is 12 residues long.

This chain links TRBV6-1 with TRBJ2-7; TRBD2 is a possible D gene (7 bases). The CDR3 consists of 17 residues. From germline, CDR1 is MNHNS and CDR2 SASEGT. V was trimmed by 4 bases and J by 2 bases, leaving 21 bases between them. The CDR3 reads CASSGYSWGGLTYEQYF. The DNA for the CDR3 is TGTGCCAGCAGTGGTTATTCGTGGGGGGGGCTCACCTACGAGCAGTACTTC.

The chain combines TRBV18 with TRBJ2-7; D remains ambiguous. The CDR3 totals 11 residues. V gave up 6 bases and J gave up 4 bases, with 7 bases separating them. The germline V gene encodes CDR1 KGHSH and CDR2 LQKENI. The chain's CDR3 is CASSRLYEQYF. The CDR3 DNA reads TGTGCCAGCTCGAGATTATACGAGCAGTACTTC.

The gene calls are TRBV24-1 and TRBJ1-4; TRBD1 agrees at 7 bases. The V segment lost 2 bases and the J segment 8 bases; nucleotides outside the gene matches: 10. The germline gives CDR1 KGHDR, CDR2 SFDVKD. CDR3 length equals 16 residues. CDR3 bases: TGTGCCACCAGTGATTCTACCCGGACAGGAGGAGAAAAACTGTTTTTT. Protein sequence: CATSDSTRTGGEKLFF.

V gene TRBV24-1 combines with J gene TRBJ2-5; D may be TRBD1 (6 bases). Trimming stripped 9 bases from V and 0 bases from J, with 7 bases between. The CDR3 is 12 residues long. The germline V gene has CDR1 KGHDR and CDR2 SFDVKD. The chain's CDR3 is CATQGNQETQYF. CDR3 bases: TGTGCCACCCAGGGGAACCAAGAGACCCAGTACTTC.

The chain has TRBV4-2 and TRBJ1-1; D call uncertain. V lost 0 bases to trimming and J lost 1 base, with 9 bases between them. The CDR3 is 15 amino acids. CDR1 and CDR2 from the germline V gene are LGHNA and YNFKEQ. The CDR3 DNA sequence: TGTGCCAGCAGCCAAGAAGTCGCCGGGAACACTGAAGCTTTCTTT. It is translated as CASSQEVAGNTEAFF.

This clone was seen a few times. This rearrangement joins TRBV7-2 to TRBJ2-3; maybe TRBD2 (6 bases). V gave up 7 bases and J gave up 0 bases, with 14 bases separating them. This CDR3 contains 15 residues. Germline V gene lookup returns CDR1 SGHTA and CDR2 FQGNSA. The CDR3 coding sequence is TGTGCCAGCACCCTTTTTAGCGGTAGCACAGATACGCAGTATTTT. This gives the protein CASTLFSGSTDTQYF.

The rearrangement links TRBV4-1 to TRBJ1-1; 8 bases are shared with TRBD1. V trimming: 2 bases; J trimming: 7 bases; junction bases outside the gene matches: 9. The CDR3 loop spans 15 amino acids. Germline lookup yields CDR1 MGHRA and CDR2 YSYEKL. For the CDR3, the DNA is TGCGCCAGCAGCCAACTCTTTGGGACAGGCTATGAAGCTTTCTTT. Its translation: CASSQLFGTGYEAFF.

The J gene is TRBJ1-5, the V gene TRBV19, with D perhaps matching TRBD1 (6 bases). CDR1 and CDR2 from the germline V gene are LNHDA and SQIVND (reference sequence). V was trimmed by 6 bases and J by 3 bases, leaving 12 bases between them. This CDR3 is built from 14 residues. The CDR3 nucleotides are TGTGCCAGTAGCCATCAGGGGAACAATCAGCCCCAGCATTTT. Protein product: CASSHQGNNQPQHF.

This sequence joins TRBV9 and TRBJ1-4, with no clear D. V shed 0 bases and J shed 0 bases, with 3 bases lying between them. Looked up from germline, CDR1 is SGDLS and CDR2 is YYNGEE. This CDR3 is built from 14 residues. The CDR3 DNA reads TGTGCCAGCAGCGTAGCGTCAACTAATGAAAAACTGTTTTTT. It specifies CASSVASTNEKLFF.

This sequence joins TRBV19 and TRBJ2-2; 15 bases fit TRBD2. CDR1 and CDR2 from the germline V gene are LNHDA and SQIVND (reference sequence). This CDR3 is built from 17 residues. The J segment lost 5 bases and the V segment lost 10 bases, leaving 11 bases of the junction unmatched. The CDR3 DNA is TGTGCCACGTCAAAGGGACTAGCGGGAGGCGGGACCGGGGAGCTGTTTTTT. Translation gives CATSKGLAGGGTGELFF. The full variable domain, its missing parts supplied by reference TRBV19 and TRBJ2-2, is DGGITQSPKYLFRKEGQNVTLSCEQNLNHDAMYWYRQDPGQGLRLIYYSQIVNDFQKGDIAEGYSVSREKKESFPLTVTSAQKNPTAFYLCATSKGLAGGGTGELFFGEGSRLTVL.

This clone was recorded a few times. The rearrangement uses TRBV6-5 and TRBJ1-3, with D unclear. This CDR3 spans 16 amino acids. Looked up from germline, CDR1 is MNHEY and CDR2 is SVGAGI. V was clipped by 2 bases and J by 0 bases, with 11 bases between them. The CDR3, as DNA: TGTGCCAGCAGTTACAGGTCAGCGGGCTCTGGAAACACCATATATTTT. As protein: CASSYRSAGSGNTIYF.

CDR3 amino acids: CASSSSVTGAYGYTF. Here the CDR3 DNA reads TGTGCCAGCAGCTCCTCTGTTACAGGAGCCTATGGCTACACCTTC. V gene TRBV7-6 combines with J gene TRBJ1-2, with a tentative D call TRBD1 (5 bases). Germline loops: CDR1 SGHVS, CDR2 FNYEAQ. The CDR3 spans 15 residues. Trimming left V 4 bases short and J 4 bases short, with 16 bases between.

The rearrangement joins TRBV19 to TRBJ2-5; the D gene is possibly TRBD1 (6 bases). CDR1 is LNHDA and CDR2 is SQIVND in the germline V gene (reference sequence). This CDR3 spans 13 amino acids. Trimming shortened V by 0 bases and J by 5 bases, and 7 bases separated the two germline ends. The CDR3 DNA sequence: TGTGCCAGTAGTATAGAGAGGGGGGAGACCCAGTACTTC. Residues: CASSIERGETQYF.

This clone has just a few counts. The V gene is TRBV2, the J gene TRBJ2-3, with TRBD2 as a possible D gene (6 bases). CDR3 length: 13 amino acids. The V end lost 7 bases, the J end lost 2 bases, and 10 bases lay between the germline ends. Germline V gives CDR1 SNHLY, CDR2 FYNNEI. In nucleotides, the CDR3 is TGTGCCAGCAAGGCTAGCGTCACAGATACGCAGTATTTT. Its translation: CASKASVTDTQYF.

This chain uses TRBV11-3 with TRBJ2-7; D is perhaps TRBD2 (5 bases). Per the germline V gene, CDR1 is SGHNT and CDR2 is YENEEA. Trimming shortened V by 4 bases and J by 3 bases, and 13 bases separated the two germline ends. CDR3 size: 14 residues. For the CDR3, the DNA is TGTGCCAGCAGCTCTAGCAGGTCAGGCTACGAGCAGTACTTC. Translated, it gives CASSSSRSGYEQYF.

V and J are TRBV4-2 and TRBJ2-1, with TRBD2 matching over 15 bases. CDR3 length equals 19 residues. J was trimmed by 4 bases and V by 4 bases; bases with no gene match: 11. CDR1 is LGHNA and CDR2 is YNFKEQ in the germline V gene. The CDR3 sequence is CASSRGTSGGNRGYNEQFF. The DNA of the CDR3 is TGTGCCAGCAGCCGAGGGACTAGCGGGGGGAATAGGGGTTACAATGAGCAGTTCTTC.

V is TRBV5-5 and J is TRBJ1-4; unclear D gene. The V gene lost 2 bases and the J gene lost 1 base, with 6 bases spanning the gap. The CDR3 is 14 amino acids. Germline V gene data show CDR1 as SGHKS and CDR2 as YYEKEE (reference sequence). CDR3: CASSFLVTNEKLFF. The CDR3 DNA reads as TGTGCCAGCAGCTTTTTAGTAACTAATGAAAAACTGTTTTTT.

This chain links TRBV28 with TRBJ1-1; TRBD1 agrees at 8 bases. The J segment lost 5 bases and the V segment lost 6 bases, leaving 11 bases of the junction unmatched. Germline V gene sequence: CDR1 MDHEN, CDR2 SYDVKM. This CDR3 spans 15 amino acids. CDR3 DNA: TGTGCCAGCAGCTCGAATACAGGGGGAAAAACTGAAGCTTTCTTT. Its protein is CASSSNTGGKTEAFF.

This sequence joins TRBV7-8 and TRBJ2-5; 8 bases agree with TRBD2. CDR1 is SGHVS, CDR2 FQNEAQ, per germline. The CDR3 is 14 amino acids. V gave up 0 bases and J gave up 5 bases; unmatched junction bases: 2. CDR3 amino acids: CASSLAPGGETQYF. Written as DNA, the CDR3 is TGTGCCAGCAGCTTAGCGCCGGGAGGGGAGACCCAGTACTTC.

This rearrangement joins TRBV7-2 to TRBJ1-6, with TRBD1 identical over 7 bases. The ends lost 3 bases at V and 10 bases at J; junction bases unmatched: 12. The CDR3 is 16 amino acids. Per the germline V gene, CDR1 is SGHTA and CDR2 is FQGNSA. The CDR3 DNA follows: TGTGCCAGCAGCTTCCTACCGGGACAGAACGGCTCACCCCTCCACTTT. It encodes CASSFLPGQNGSPLHF. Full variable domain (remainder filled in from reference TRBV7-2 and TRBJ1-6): GAGVSQSPSNKVTEKGKDVELRCDPISGHTALYWYRQSLGQGLEFLIYFQGNSAPDKSGLPSDRFSAERTGGSVSTLTIQRTQQEDSAVYLCASSFLPGQNGSPLHFGNGTRLTVT.

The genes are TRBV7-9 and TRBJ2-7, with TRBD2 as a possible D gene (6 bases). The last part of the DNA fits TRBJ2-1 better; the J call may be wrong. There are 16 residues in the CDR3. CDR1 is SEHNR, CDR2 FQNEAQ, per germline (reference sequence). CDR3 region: CASSLEQGGPYNEQFF. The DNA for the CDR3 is TGTGCCAGCAGCTTAGAGCAGGGAGGACCGTACAATGAGCAGTTCTTC.

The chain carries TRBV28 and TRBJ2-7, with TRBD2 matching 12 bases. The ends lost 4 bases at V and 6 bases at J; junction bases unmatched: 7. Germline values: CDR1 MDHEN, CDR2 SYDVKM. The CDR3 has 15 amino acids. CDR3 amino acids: CASSSATSGRLEQYF. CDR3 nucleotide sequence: TGTGCCAGCAGTTCTGCAACTAGCGGGAGGCTCGAGCAGTACTTC. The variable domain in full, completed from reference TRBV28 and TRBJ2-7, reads DVKVTQSSRYLVKRTGEKVFLECVQDMDHENMFWYRQDPGLGLRLIYFSYDVKMKEKGDIPEGYSVSREKKERFSLILESASTNQTSMYLCASSSATSGRLEQYFGPGTRLTVT.

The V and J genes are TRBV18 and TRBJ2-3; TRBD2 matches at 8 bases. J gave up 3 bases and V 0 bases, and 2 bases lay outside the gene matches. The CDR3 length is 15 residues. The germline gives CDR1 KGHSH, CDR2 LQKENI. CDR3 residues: CASSPPGLETDTQYF. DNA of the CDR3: TGTGCCAGCTCACCACCGGGACTAGAGACAGATACGCAGTATTTT.

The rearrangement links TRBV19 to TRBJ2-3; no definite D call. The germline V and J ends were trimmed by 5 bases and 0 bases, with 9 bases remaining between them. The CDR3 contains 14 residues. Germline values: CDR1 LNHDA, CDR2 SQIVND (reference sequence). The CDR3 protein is CASSPPGSTDTQYF. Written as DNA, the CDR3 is TGTGCCAGTAGTCCACCTGGCAGCACAGATACGCAGTATTTT.

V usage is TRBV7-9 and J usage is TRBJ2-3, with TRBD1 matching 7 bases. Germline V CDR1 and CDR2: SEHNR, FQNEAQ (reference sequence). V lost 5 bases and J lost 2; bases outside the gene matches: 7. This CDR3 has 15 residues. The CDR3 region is CASSPLGTVTDTQYF. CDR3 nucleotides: TGTGCCAGCAGCCCACTCGGGACAGTCACAGATACGCAGTATTTT.